The next 14 T cell receptor beta chains were all read from a single sample in a study of cytomegalovirus exposure and HLA in healthy donors. PCR involved 60 Vbeta and 13 Jbeta primers. Clones were sequenced by immunoSEQ multiplex PCR, and TCRdb holds only the in-frame ones, with some missing. The sample contains about 160,000 clones, 79% of which appear only once. The sample comprised PBMCs. These receptors came from a man in his forties in good health and CMV-seronegative.

This clone was picked up a small number of times. The V and J genes are TRBV7-2 and TRBJ2-7; a weak D match, TRBD2 (6 bases). CDR3 length: 15 amino acids. Germline V CDR1 and CDR2: SGHTA, FQGNSA. Trimming removed 1 base at V and 9 bases at J, with 19 bases between. The CDR3 bases are TGTGCCAGCAGCTTAGGTTTGGGGACTGCTACCGTGCAGTACTTC. Encoded protein: CASSLGLGTATVQYF.

In its sample, this clone was seen a few times. As DNA, the CDR3 is TGTGCCAGTAGCGGGAGACCTGGGGCCAACGTCCTGACTTTC. Translated, it gives CASSGRPGANVLTF. The chain couples TRBV27 to TRBJ2-6; TRBD2 aligns across 9 bases. The germline V gene encodes CDR1 MNHEY and CDR2 SMNVEV (reference sequence). V shed 9 bases and J 2 bases; nucleotides not matched to a gene: 2. There are 14 residues in the CDR3.

A few counts support this clone. The chain couples TRBV5-1 to TRBJ2-4; D remains unclear. Germline V CDR1 and CDR2: SGHRS, YFSETQ. Deletions cut 0 bases from V and 3 bases from J, with 13 bases between. There are 16 residues in the CDR3. The CDR3 region has the DNA TGCGCCAGCAGCTTGGATCTGGCAGTGCTCAAAAACATTCAGTACTTC. Encoded protein: CASSLDLAVLKNIQYF.

The chain combines TRBV5-4 with TRBJ2-5; D is uncertain. The CDR3 sequence is 14 residues long. V was cut by 0 bases and J by 5 bases, with 11 bases left in between. CDR1 and CDR2 from the germline V gene are SGHNT and YYREEE (reference sequence). The CDR3 nucleotides read TGTGCCAGCAGCTTGGGAGTGAGGCTGGAGACCCAGTACTTC. The encoded protein is CASSLGVRLETQYF.

This clone was recorded a few times. The chain carries TRBV29-1 and TRBJ1-4; TRBD1 agrees at 8 bases. J gave up 3 bases and V 3 bases, and 0 bases lay outside the gene matches. The CDR3 loop spans 13 amino acids. Germline lookup yields CDR1 SQVTM and CDR2 ANQGSEA. CDR3 coding DNA: TGCAGCGTTGAGGACAGGGCTAATGAAAAACTGTTTTTT. Protein sequence: CSVEDRANEKLFF.

V usage is TRBV28 and J usage is TRBJ2-7; D call uncertain. Trimming stripped 6 bases from V and 1 base from J, with 10 bases between. Germline-derived CDR1 and CDR2 are MDHEN and SYDVKM. This CDR3 contains 13 residues. CDR3 loop: CASSPPGSYEQYF. Written as DNA, the CDR3 is TGTGCCAGCAGCCCCCCGGGTTCCTACGAGCAGTACTTC.

The table lists this clone with a few counts. This chain joins TRBV9 and TRBJ2-5; 8 positions agree with TRBD2. CDR1 is SGDLS, CDR2 YYNGEE, per germline. The CDR3 covers 15 residues. V gave up 0 bases and J gave up 2 bases; unmatched junction bases: 3. The CDR3 DNA is TGTGCCAGCAGCGTAGAGCGGGGGACACAAGAGACCCAGTACTTC. Translation: CASSVERGTQETQYF.

The chain carries TRBV28 and TRBJ2-7; D gene unclear. CDR3 length equals 14 residues. V lost 5 bases and J lost 2, with 13 bases in between. Germline CDR1 MDHEN, CDR2 SYDVKM. The CDR3 spells CASSEWARAYEQYF. The CDR3 nucleotides read TGTGCCAGCAGTGAATGGGCCCGTGCCTACGAGCAGTACTTC.

This clone was counted between two and nine times. CDR3 in DNA: TGTGCCAGCAGCGTTACCGGGAACACTGAAGCTTTCTTT. Protein sequence: CASSVTGNTEAFF. The chain carries TRBV9 and TRBJ1-1; unclear D gene. Germline lookup yields CDR1 SGDLS and CDR2 YYNGEE. V lost 2 bases, J lost 1 base, and 6 bases lay in between. The CDR3 totals 13 residues.

The CDR3 spells CASGLAAGKSYGYTF. CDR3 in DNA: TGTGCTAGTGGTTTGGCGGCAGGAAAATCCTATGGCTACACCTTC. The V call is TRBV12-5, the J call TRBJ1-2; no definite D call. Trimming cost V 1 base and J 4 bases, with 13 bases left between them. The germline V gene encodes CDR1 LGHNT and CDR2 FRNRAP. This CDR3 is 15 amino acids long. The whole variable domain, filled in from reference TRBV12-5 and TRBJ1-2, reads DARVTQTPRHKVTEMGQEVTMRCQPILGHNTVFWYRQTMMQGLELLAYFRNRAPLDDSGMPKDRFSAEMPDATLATLKIQPSEPRDSAVYFCASGLAAGKSYGYTFGSGTRLTVV.

The V gene is TRBV5-8, the J gene TRBJ1-2; no clear D gene. This CDR3 has 13 amino acids. Trimming took 5 bases from V and 3 from J, leaving 11 bases between them. Germline CDR1 reads SGHTS; CDR2 reads YDEGEE. The CDR3 DNA reads as TGTGCCAGCAGAGTACACGCCGACTATGGCTACACCTTC. Its translation: CASRVHADYGYTF.

The CDR3 coding sequence is TGTGCCAGCAGCCGAGGGACTAGCGGTAATGAGCAGTTCTTC. This gives the protein CASSRGTSGNEQFF. The V and J genes are TRBV27 and TRBJ2-1; TRBD2 aligns across 11 bases. V was clipped by 6 bases and J by 7 bases; unmatched bases: 5. The germline V gene has CDR1 MNHEY and CDR2 SMNVEV (reference sequence). The CDR3 covers 14 residues.

The chain combines TRBV6-1 with TRBJ1-1; maybe TRBD1 (5 bases). V lost 7 bases to trimming and J lost 5 bases, with 17 bases between them. Germline CDR1 is MNHNS and CDR2 is SASEGT. The CDR3 sequence is 14 residues long. CDR3 region: CASTPLARGTEAFF. CDR3 nucleotide sequence: TGTGCCAGCACTCCCTTGGCCCGGGGGACTGAAGCTTTCTTT.

The chain combines TRBV4-1 with TRBJ2-1, with 7 bases that match TRBD1. Losses at the gene ends were 0 bases for V and 4 bases for J; bases not matched to a gene: 6. This CDR3 has 16 residues. The germline V gene encodes CDR1 MGHRA and CDR2 YSYEKL. The CDR3 sequence: CASSQDTGAQYNEQFF. CDR3 bases: TGCGCCAGCAGCCAAGATACAGGGGCGCAGTACAATGAGCAGTTCTTC.